The 23 T cell receptor beta chains below all came from one sample that was sequenced in a study of metastatic and nonmetastatic thyroid tumors. TCRdb re-called clones from the PCR reads using MiXCR. The sample records about 20,000 clones, about a third being singletons. No treatment of any kind had been given to any patient before thyroid surgery. Material: tumor tissue. The receptors derive from a female donor with papillary thyroid cancer or a benign thyroid nodule (not recorded which). Some clones in this sample may be carry-over from other donors' samples.

This chain joins TRBV28 and TRBJ2-2, with D perhaps TRBD2 (6 bases). Trimming shortened V by 7 bases and J by 5 bases, and 23 bases separated the two germline ends. In germline, CDR1 is MDHEN, CDR2 SYDVKM. This CDR3 has 17 residues. This CDR3 is CASTSGLPTPRTGELFF. The CDR3 bases are TGTGCCAGCACCTCGGGACTCCCGACCCCCCGGACCGGGGAGCTGTTTTTT.

This clone was picked up a small number of times. The genes are TRBV24-1 and TRBJ2-3; D is ambiguous. CDR1 and CDR2 (germline): KGHDR, SFDVKD. V lost 8 bases to trimming and J lost 2 bases, with 10 bases between them. The CDR3 totals 13 residues. CDR3 DNA: TGTGCCACCATCGGACCGCTCACAGATACGCAGTATTTT. Its protein is CATIGPLTDTQYF.

The CDR3 sequence is CASSLGQSYEQYF. The CDR3 nucleotides are TGTGCCAGCAGTCTCGGACAGTCCTACGAGCAGTACTTC. The rearrangement uses TRBV28 and TRBJ2-7; weak D call: TRBD1 (6 bases). Germline assignment: CDR1 MDHEN and CDR2 SYDVKM. Trimming left V 5 bases short and J 1 base short, with 9 bases between. The CDR3 runs to 13 residues.

This clone was counted only a few times. The gene calls are TRBV5-1 and TRBJ2-2; D remains ambiguous. Looked up from germline, CDR1 is SGHRS and CDR2 is YFSETQ. Trimming pared 2 bases from V and 3 bases from J, leaving 2 bases between. This CDR3 has 12 amino acids. The CDR3 DNA reads as TGCGCCAGCAGCTTCGACACCGGGGAGCTGTTTTTT. Its protein product is CASSFDTGELFF.

V is TRBV6-1 and J is TRBJ2-6; unclear D gene. V lost 7 bases to trimming and J lost 0 bases, with 10 bases between them. The CDR3 contains 15 residues. Germline CDR1 and CDR2: MNHNS and SASEGT. The CDR3 is CASTAVRSGANVLTF. DNA of the CDR3: TGTGCCAGCACGGCAGTCCGCTCTGGGGCCAACGTCCTGACTTTC.

This clone was detected once. The V call is TRBV20-1, the J call TRBJ1-2, with 9 bases fitting TRBD1. The CDR3 covers 14 residues. The germline V gene has CDR1 DFQATT and CDR2 SNEGSKA (reference sequence). Trimming cost V 3 bases and J 2 bases; bases outside gene matches: 4. The CDR3 loop is CSASWDRANYGYTF. CDR3 sequence (DNA): TGCAGTGCTAGTTGGGACAGGGCCAACTATGGCTACACCTTC.

This clone has only a few counts. The rearrangement joins TRBV24-1 to TRBJ2-7; possible D gene TRBD2, 5 bases. The CDR3 has 14 residues. Trimming pared 5 bases from V and 2 bases from J, leaving 12 bases between. The germline V gene encodes CDR1 KGHDR and CDR2 SFDVKD. The DNA for the CDR3 is TGTGCCACCAGTGCGAATAGCGTACCCTACGAGCAGTACTTC. This translates into CATSANSVPYEQYF.

The table lists this clone with a count of one. V usage is TRBV3-1 and J usage is TRBJ2-1, with no clear D. V gave up 3 bases and J gave up 8 bases, with 8 bases separating them. Germline V gene lookup returns CDR1 LGHDT and CDR2 YNNKEL (reference sequence). This CDR3 region has 12 residues. The CDR3 DNA reads TGTGCCAGCAGCCATCATGATGATGAGCAGTTCTTC. This translates into CASSHHDDEQFF.

The chain is built from TRBV4-2 and TRBJ2-3, with 9 positions matching TRBD2. With V trimmed by 0 bases and J by 1 base, 8 bases remained unmatched. The CDR3 covers 18 residues. The germline gives CDR1 LGHNA, CDR2 YNFKEQ. The CDR3 DNA reads TGTGCCAGCAGCCAAGATTGGATGGTAGCGGGAGGCACAGATACGCAGTATTTT. Translated, it gives CASSQDWMVAGGTDTQYF.

In its sample, this clone was seen a few times. V usage is TRBV6-1 and J usage is TRBJ1-2, with 7 bases that match TRBD1. The junction had 1 base not matched to a gene; V was cut back by 7 bases and J by 5 bases. Looked up from germline, CDR1 is MNHNS and CDR2 is SASEGT. This CDR3 is 11 amino acids long. The CDR3 is CASTGGYGYTF. In nucleotides, the CDR3 is TGTGCCAGCACAGGGGGTTATGGCTACACCTTC.

The chain is built from TRBV11-1 and TRBJ2-7; 8 bases are a match to TRBD2. Germline CDR1 and CDR2: SGHAT and FQDESV (reference sequence). The J segment lost 5 bases and the V segment lost 1 base, leaving 1 base of the junction unmatched. The CDR3 is 13 amino acids. CDR3 coding DNA: TGTGCCAGCAGCTTAGACGGGAGGGACGAGCAGTACTTC. This codes for CASSLDGRDEQYF.

This clone is a singleton in its sample. The V and J genes are TRBV4-1 and TRBJ1-2, with 9 bases identical to TRBD1. V was pared by 5 bases and J by 4 bases, with 8 bases of the junction left unmatched. The CDR3 covers 15 residues. Germline-derived CDR1 and CDR2 are MGHRA and YSYEKL. The CDR3 is CASSARDRDIYGYTF. The CDR3 DNA is TGCGCCAGCAGCGCCCGGGACAGGGATATCTATGGCTACACCTTC.

The gene calls are TRBV18 and TRBJ2-7; D might be TRBD1 (6 bases). Trimming pared 5 bases from V and 1 base from J, leaving 12 bases between. In germline, CDR1 is KGHSH, CDR2 LQKENI. CDR3 length: 14 residues. Here the CDR3 reads CASSEGGGSYEQYF. The CDR3 nucleotides read TGTGCCAGCTCAGAAGGGGGTGGTTCCTACGAGCAGTACTTC.

The chain has TRBV20-1 and TRBJ2-7; 8 positions match TRBD2. The germline V gene has CDR1 DFQATT and CDR2 SNEGSKA (reference sequence). The J segment lost 2 bases and the V segment lost 0 bases, leaving 6 bases of the junction unmatched. This CDR3 comprises 15 residues. The CDR3 spells CSARDGAGAPYEQYF. The DNA for the CDR3 is TGCAGTGCTAGAGATGGAGCGGGAGCCCCCTACGAGCAGTACTTC.

The chain joins TRBV20-1 to TRBJ2-3; either TRBD1 or TRBD2 may fit D (5 bases each). Trimming shortened V by 0 bases and J by 4 bases, and 14 bases separated the two germline ends. The CDR3 consists of 15 residues. Germline V gene sequence: CDR1 DFQATT, CDR2 SNEGSKA (reference sequence). Written as DNA, the CDR3 is TGCAGTGCTAGAGAGAGCCTCGGGGACCCAGATACGCAGTATTTT. Its translation is CSARESLGDPDTQYF.

The sample holds a few counts of this clone. CDR3 coding DNA: TGTGCCAGCAGTTTGGTGGCTAGCGGCACCGGGGAGCTGTTTTTT. Translated, it gives CASSLVASGTGELFF. The chain employs TRBV27 and TRBJ2-2; 7 positions match TRBD2. CDR1 is MNHEY, CDR2 SMNVEV, per germline (reference sequence). V was pared by 3 bases and J by 4 bases, with 5 bases of the junction left unmatched. The CDR3 consists of 15 residues.

This clone was counted ten times or more. The rearrangement uses TRBV4-1 and TRBJ2-1, with unresolved D. V lost 0 bases and J 2 bases, leaving 11 bases between the germline ends. This CDR3 is 16 amino acids long. Germline assignment: CDR1 MGHRA and CDR2 YSYEKL. CDR3 amino acids: CASSQDWTNAYNEQFF. CDR3 DNA: TGCGCCAGCAGCCAAGATTGGACCAACGCCTACAATGAGCAGTTCTTC.

This clone was counted a few times. J is TRBJ2-7 and V is TRBV27; TRBD2 matches 9 bases. The trim removed 5 bases at V and 2 bases at J, leaving 4 bases unmatched. The CDR3 runs 14 residues. CDR1 MNHEY and CDR2 SMNVEV come from the germline V gene (reference sequence). The CDR3 loop is CASSRLADAYEQYF. CDR3 nucleotides: TGTGCCAGCAGTCGACTAGCGGATGCCTACGAGCAGTACTTC.

This chain joins TRBV14 and TRBJ1-1; 7 nucleotides match TRBD1. With 4 bases clipped from V and 1 base from J, the junction kept 9 bases outside the gene matches. The length of the CDR3 is 16 residues. Germline CDR1 and CDR2: SGHDN and FVKESK. The CDR3 spells CASSPDREFRNTEAFF. The DNA for the CDR3 is TGTGCCAGCAGCCCTGACAGGGAGTTTAGGAACACTGAAGCTTTCTTT.

By share, this clone counts as medium-sized. This chain connects TRBV9 to TRBJ2-3, with a tentative D call TRBD2 (6 bases). Germline V gene data show CDR1 as SGDLS and CDR2 as YYNGEE. This CDR3 is 14 amino acids long. V lost 3 bases, J lost 4 bases, and 12 bases lay in between. DNA for the CDR3: TGTGCCAGCAGCGAGTCGGGGGTGGCAGATACGCAGTATTTT. It is translated as CASSESGVADTQYF.

The rearrangement joins TRBV7-9 to TRBJ2-1, with no clear D. V dropped 1 base and J dropped 5 bases, with 6 bases sitting between them. The CDR3 runs 13 residues. CDR1 and CDR2 from the germline V gene are SEHNR and FQNEAQ (reference sequence). CDR3 residues: CASSLVGDNEQFF. The DNA of the CDR3 is TGTGCCAGCAGCTTAGTTGGAGACAATGAGCAGTTCTTC. Filled out from reference TRBV7-9 and TRBJ2-1, the complete variable domain reads DTGVSQNPRHKITKRGQNVTFRCDPISEHNRLYWYRQTLGQGPEFLTYFQNEAQLEKSRLLSDRFSAERPKGSFSTLEIQRTEQGDSAMYLCASSLVGDNEQFFGPGTRLTVL.

This clone turned up a few times. The chain's CDR3 is CASQVGIGSSYEQYF. The CDR3 nucleotides read TGTGCCAGCCAAGTGGGGATTGGTAGCTCCTACGAGCAGTACTTC. The genes are TRBV6-4 and TRBJ2-7; D is unresolved. The CDR3 contains 15 residues. Germline CDR1 is MRHNA and CDR2 is SNTAGT. The V and J ends lost 8 bases and 0 bases respectively, with 17 bases between them.

There are a few counts of this clone. This rearrangement joins TRBV12-3 or TRBV12-4 to TRBJ1-2; TRBD1 might be the D (5 bases). The CDR3 is made up of 11 amino acids. The chain's CDR3 is CATRGVGGYTF. The CDR3 DNA follows: TGTGCAACTCGGGGGGTTGGAGGCTACACCTTC.